Below are 11 T cell receptor beta chains sequenced from a single sample in a study of blood T cell repertoires in COVID-19. TCRdb's table, derived via immunoSEQ multiplex PCR, lists solely in-frame clones and lacks some. The data contain 150,000 to 200,000 clones, less than 90% of them singletons. The sample taken for sequencing was peripheral blood. Source of these receptors: a man between 18 and 35 years old with active or convalescent COVID-19.

The chain combines TRBV5-1 with TRBJ1-3; D gene uncertain. Trimming removed 7 bases at V and 1 base at J, with 15 bases between. CDR1 and CDR2 (germline): SGHRS, YFSETQ. There are 15 residues in the CDR3. CDR3: CASSSGPESGNTIYF. Here the CDR3 DNA reads TGCGCCAGCTCCAGTGGCCCTGAATCTGGAAACACCATATATTTT.

The rearrangement uses TRBV6-1 and TRBJ1-5, with TRBD1 as a possible D gene (6 bases). With 2 bases removed from V and 2 bases from J, the gap between germline ends came to 13 bases. Germline V CDR1 and CDR2: MNHNS, SASEGT. The CDR3 covers 16 residues. The CDR3 sequence: CASSEYRDNRNQPQHF. CDR3 DNA sequence: TGTGCCAGCAGTGAATATAGGGACAACCGCAATCAGCCCCAGCATTTT.

In this sample, this clone turned up a few times. This chain links TRBV4-3 with TRBJ2-7; 7 bases are shared with TRBD1. The germline V gene encodes CDR1 LGHNA and CDR2 YSLEER. CDR3 length equals 18 residues. J was trimmed by 3 bases and V by 0 bases; bases with no gene match: 14. The CDR3 coding sequence is TGCGCCAGCAGCCAAGATAGATCCTTGGGACAGCTTTACTACGAGCAGTACTTC. Protein product: CASSQDRSLGQLYYEQYF.

Only a few counts were recorded for this clone. This chain connects TRBV5-1 to TRBJ2-3; 9 bases match TRBD2. V gave up 0 bases and J gave up 1 base; unmatched junction bases: 3. In germline, CDR1 is SGHRS, CDR2 YFSETQ. The CDR3 runs to 16 residues. The CDR3, as DNA: TGCGCCAGCAGCTTGGTTCGGACTAGCGGCACAGATACGCAGTATTTT. Translation: CASSLVRTSGTDTQYF.

This rearrangement joins TRBV5-5 to TRBJ2-5, with a possible D match to TRBD1 (6 bases). The CDR3 covers 11 residues. Looked up from germline, CDR1 is SGHKS and CDR2 is YYEKEE (reference sequence). V lost 4 bases to trimming and J lost 5 bases, with 6 bases between them. Here the CDR3 reads CASSQGETQYF. The CDR3 DNA reads as TGTGCCAGCAGCCAGGGGGAGACCCAGTACTTC.

This chain joins TRBV27 and TRBJ2-1; TRBD1 matches at 9 bases. This CDR3 comprises 15 residues. V gave up 0 bases and J gave up 7 bases; unmatched junction bases: 4. Germline CDR1 is MNHEY and CDR2 is SMNVEV (reference sequence). The CDR3 nucleotides read TGTGCCAGCAGTTTATCTGGGACAGGGAGGAATGAGCAGTTCTTC. This gives the protein CASSLSGTGRNEQFF.

The chain combines TRBV3-1 (or the pseudogene TRBV3-2) with TRBJ1-1; D unresolved. The CDR3 contains 11 residues. V dropped 6 bases and J dropped 1 base, with 3 bases sitting between them. Germline CDR1 is LGHDT and CDR2 is YNNKEL (reference sequence). Written as DNA, the CDR3 is TGTGCCAGCAGTCAGAACACTGAAGCTTTCTTT. Translating it yields CASSQNTEAFF.

This clone showed up just a few times. J is TRBJ2-6 and V is TRBV5-8, with a weak D call TRBD1 (5 bases). The CDR3 is 17 residues long. Looked up from germline, CDR1 is SGHTS and CDR2 is YDEGEE. The V and J ends lost 4 bases and 4 bases respectively, with 18 bases between them. This chain's CDR3 is CASSRRGSSAGANVLTF. The CDR3, as DNA: TGTGCCAGCAGCCGAAGGGGCTCCTCGGCCGGGGCCAACGTCCTGACTTTC.

As DNA, the CDR3 is TGTGCCAGCAGTCGCAGACAGGGACCCGCTCCCAATTCACCCCTCCACTTT. Translated, it gives CASSRRQGPAPNSPLHF. The chain recombines TRBV27 with TRBJ1-6; 7 bases fit TRBD1. Losses at the gene ends were 5 bases for V and 7 bases for J; bases not matched to a gene: 14. Germline V gene lookup returns CDR1 MNHEY and CDR2 SMNVEV (reference sequence). The CDR3 length is 17 residues.

A single count supports this clone. The V and J genes are TRBV14 and TRBJ2-5; D possibly corresponds to TRBD2 (5 bases). This CDR3 has 12 amino acids. V dropped 6 bases and J dropped 7 bases, with 12 bases sitting between them. The V gene's germline CDR1 is SGHDN and CDR2 FVKESK. The CDR3 DNA reads TGTGCCAGCAGTCACGACTATGTGACCCAGTACTTC. This gives the protein CASSHDYVTQYF.

The J gene is TRBJ2-1, the V gene TRBV3-1 (or the pseudogene TRBV3-2); 7 bases match TRBD2. This CDR3 has 12 residues. Germline V gene sequence: CDR1 LGHDT, CDR2 YNNKEL (reference sequence). The V segment lost 0 bases and the J segment 12 bases; nucleotides outside the gene matches: 2. CDR3: CASSQDGGGQFF. The CDR3 nucleotides read TGTGCCAGCAGCCAAGATGGCGGGGGGCAGTTCTTC.